The 2 T cell receptor beta chains presented below share a single source sample, sequenced in a study of cytomegalovirus exposure and HLA in healthy donors. With 60 Vbeta and 13 Jbeta primers, the PCR was carried out. Sequencing was performed with immunoSEQ multiplex PCR; in TCRdb, only in-frame clones are kept and a portion is missing. This sample has approximately 140,000 clones, with about four fifths found just once. The sequenced material came from PBMCs. These receptors came from a male donor in good health and CMV-seronegative.

The rearrangement uses TRBV4-1 and TRBJ1-1; no definite D call. V lost 3 bases and J 3 bases, leaving 14 bases between the germline ends. Germline V gene data show CDR1 as MGHRA and CDR2 as YSYEKL. This CDR3 is built from 15 residues. CDR3 coding DNA: TGCGCCAGCAGCCAGGCACAGACCCGTCACACTGAAGCTTTCTTT. Amino acids: CASSQAQTRHTEAFF.

This chain connects TRBV2 to TRBJ2-7; D perhaps matches TRBD1 (6 bases). Deletions cut 8 bases from V and 1 base from J, with 9 bases between. CDR1 and CDR2 (germline): SNHLY, FYNNEI. The CDR3 spans 12 residues. CDR3 amino acids: CASGRGSYEQYF. DNA of the CDR3: TGTGCCAGCGGCAGGGGATCCTACGAGCAGTACTTC. The entire variable domain, with the rest obtained from reference TRBV2 and TRBJ2-7, is as follows: EPEVTQTPSHQVTQMGQEVILRCVPISNHLYFYWYRQILGQKVEFLVSFYNNEISEKSEIFDDQFSVERPDGSNFTLKIRSTKLEDSAMYFCASGRGSYEQYFGPGTRLTVT.